The next 7 T cell receptor beta chains were all read from a single sample in a study of CD8 T cells in Susac syndrome. The RNA input was about 0.45 to 1 ug, and it was reverse transcribed with random hexamers. TCRdb independently ran MiXCR on the immunoSEQ multiplex PCR reads; one entry per CDR3 protein. The table shows around 69,000 distinct CDR3 sequences, with approximately 96% occurring only once. Input material: CD4+ T cells from PBMCs. These receptors originate from a human donor with multiple sclerosis.

This chain uses TRBV5-1 with TRBJ2-1; no firm D call. The CDR3 has 14 amino acids. The germline CDR1 and CDR2 sequences are SGHRS and YFSETQ. V shed 4 bases and J shed 4 bases, with 12 bases lying between them. CDR3 residues: CASSLGQFYNEQFF. As DNA, the CDR3 is TGCGCCAGCAGCCTTGGGCAGTTTTACAATGAGCAGTTCTTC.

This clonotype was detected only once. CDR3 bases: TGTGCCAGCAGCTTATGGGCAACGGAGGATACGCAGTATTTT. Translation: CASSLWATEDTQYF. The gene calls are TRBV11-2 and TRBJ2-3; D ambiguous. The CDR3 runs to 14 residues. Trimming stripped 2 bases from V and 6 bases from J, with 12 bases between. Germline V gene sequence: CDR1 SGHAT, CDR2 FQNNGV.

CDR3 nucleotide sequence: TGTGCCAGCAGCTTATGGATAGCGGGGTTTGGAGAGACCCAGTACTTC. This codes for CASSLWIAGFGETQYF. The chain employs TRBV7-2 and TRBJ2-5; TRBD2 aligns across 8 bases. CDR1 and CDR2 (germline): SGHTA, FQGNSA. V shed 2 bases, J shed 4 bases, and the junction held 9 bases outside the gene matches. This CDR3 is built from 16 residues.

This clonotype was detected only once. This chain connects TRBV5-5 to TRBJ2-3, with TRBD2 as a possible D gene (5 bases). The CDR3 totals 14 residues. Germline lookup yields CDR1 SGHKS and CDR2 YYEKEE (reference sequence). V lost 2 bases to trimming and J lost 0 bases, with 7 bases between them. In DNA form, the CDR3 reads TGTGCCAGCAGCTTAGCGGTTAGCACAGATACGCAGTATTTT. Its protein is CASSLAVSTDTQYF.

The table lists this clonotype with a few counts. The chain has TRBV2 and TRBJ2-7, with 9 bases that match TRBD1. After removal of 3 bases from V and 10 bases from J, the junction contained 7 bases not matched to a gene. This CDR3 is built from 13 residues. Germline CDR1 reads SNHLY; CDR2 reads FYNNEI. CDR3 sequence (DNA): TGTGCCAGCAGTGAGATTGGCACAGGGGGCCAGTACTTC. Its translation: CASSEIGTGGQYF.

This chain links TRBV7-9 with TRBJ2-5, with D possibly being TRBD2 (7 bases). V was clipped by 5 bases and J by 1 base, with 17 bases between them. The CDR3 contains 16 residues. Germline V gene lookup returns CDR1 SEHNR and CDR2 FQNEAQ (reference sequence). CDR3 sequence (DNA): TGTGCCAGCAGCCAACGGAGGGGGGGTTCCCAAGAGACCCAGTACTTC. It yields the protein CASSQRRGGSQETQYF.

The chain is built from TRBV12-3 or TRBV12-4 and TRBJ2-5; a possible D gene is TRBD1 (5 bases). The CDR3 is made up of 14 amino acids. V was shortened by 4 bases and J by 5 bases, with 14 bases between the two germline ends. The CDR3 loop is CASSSGQPGETQYF. DNA of the CDR3: TGTGCCAGCAGTTCAGGGCAACCTGGGGAGACCCAGTACTTC.